This T cell receptor (beta chain) was obtained from a study of control samples from healthy donors and cancer patients. Only in-frame clones appear in the TCRdb table, and some are missing; sequencing was by immunoSEQ multiplex PCR. The data contain fewer than 250,000 clones, approximately 90% of them singletons. CDR1 and CDR2 (germline): LNHNV, YYDKDF (reference sequence). V trimming: 6 bases; J trimming: 5 bases; junction bases outside the gene matches: 6. The CDR3 is 13 amino acids. The source is a man aged 30 to 45 in good health. Sequencing input: blood. V is TRBV15 and J is TRBJ2-7; 8 bases match TRBD1. Here the CDR3 DNA reads TGTGCCACCAGAATGCAGGGGGCCAACGAGCAGTACTTC. Translated: CATRMQGANEQYF.